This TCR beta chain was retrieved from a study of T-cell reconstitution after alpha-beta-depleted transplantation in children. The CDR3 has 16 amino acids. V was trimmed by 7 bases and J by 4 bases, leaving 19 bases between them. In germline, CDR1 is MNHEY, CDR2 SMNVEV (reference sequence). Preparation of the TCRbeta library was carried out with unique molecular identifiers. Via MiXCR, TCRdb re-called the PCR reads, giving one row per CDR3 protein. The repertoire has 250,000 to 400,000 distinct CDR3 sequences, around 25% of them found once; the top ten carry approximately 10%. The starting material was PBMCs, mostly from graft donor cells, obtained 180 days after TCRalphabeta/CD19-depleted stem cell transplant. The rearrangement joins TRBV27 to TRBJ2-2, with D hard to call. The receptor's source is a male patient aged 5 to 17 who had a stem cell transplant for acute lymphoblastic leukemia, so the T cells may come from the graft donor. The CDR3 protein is CASNPRVGPPTGELFF. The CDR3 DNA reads TGTGCCAGCAACCCCCGAGTGGGCCCTCCCACCGGGGAGCTGTTTTTT.